The 28 T cell receptor beta chains listed next were all sequenced from one sample in a study of T cell repertoires in cytomegalovirus infection (dated by TCRdb to 2018 to 2020). TCRdb shows the sequencer as Illumina HiSeq 1500. The public reads were run again by TCRdb, first through fastp at Q25 and then through MiXCR, and only productive beta chains were kept. Entries are consolidated by CDR3 protein sequence, retaining the most common genes and DNA. Counted in this sample were 250,000 or so distinct CDR3 sequences; about 12% of them appeared once. The ten largest clones add up to 1.5% to 2% of the sample. The specimen sequenced was PBMCs. The source of these receptors is a human donor in good health (CMV status not recorded). Some clones in this sample may be carry-over from other donors' samples.

This clonotype was counted at least ten times. V and J are TRBV4-3 and TRBJ1-3; no firm D call. The CDR3 contains 17 residues. Germline CDR1 is LGHNA and CDR2 is YSLEER. V lost 0 bases and J lost 0, with 12 bases in between. Here the CDR3 reads CASSQDLKRASGNTIYF. The CDR3 DNA is TGCGCCAGCAGCCAAGATCTCAAACGGGCCTCTGGAAACACCATATATTTT.

The chain combines TRBV6-5 with TRBJ2-7; TRBD2 agrees at 11 bases. The CDR3 covers 14 residues. Germline CDR1 reads MNHEY; CDR2 reads SVGAGI. The V segment lost 10 bases and the J segment 12 bases; nucleotides outside the gene matches: 17. The chain's CDR3 is CATSDSGRDRLPYF. In nucleotides, the CDR3 is TGTGCCACTTCGGATAGCGGGAGGGACCGTCTTCCGTACTTC.

The V call is TRBV19, the J call TRBJ2-6; 10 nucleotides agree with TRBD1. Losses at the gene ends were 6 bases for V and 4 bases for J; bases not matched to a gene: 12. Looked up from germline, CDR1 is LNHDA and CDR2 is SQIVND (reference sequence). The CDR3 has 18 residues. The CDR3 nucleotides are TGTGCCAGTAGCCCCATCCGGGACAGGGGATCCGGGGCCAACGTCCTGACTTTC. Translation gives CASSPIRDRGSGANVLTF.

This clonotype showed up many times. V usage is TRBV7-8 and J usage is TRBJ1-3, with 10 bases identical to TRBD1. Looked up from germline, CDR1 is SGHVS and CDR2 is FQNEAQ. After removal of 4 bases from V and 2 bases from J, the junction contained 2 bases not matched to a gene. The CDR3 contains 15 residues. The CDR3 bases are TGTGCCAGCAGCTCAGGGACAGGGGCTGGAAACACCATATATTTT. This translates into CASSSGTGAGNTIYF.

Only a few counts were recorded for this clonotype. The V and J genes are TRBV12-3 or TRBV12-4 and TRBJ2-4, with D possibly matching TRBD2 (5 bases). This CDR3 has 13 residues. V shed 6 bases and J shed 11 bases, with 17 bases lying between them. CDR3 sequence: CASSPPAEALQYF. The DNA of the CDR3 is TGTGCCAGCAGCCCCCCGGCGGAGGCCCTTCAGTACTTC.

This chain joins TRBV3-1 and TRBJ2-3; D possibly corresponds to TRBD2 (6 bases). The germline CDR1 and CDR2 sequences are LGHDT and YNNKEL (reference sequence). Trimming pared 4 bases from V and 0 bases from J, leaving 23 bases between. The length of the CDR3 is 19 residues. The CDR3 sequence: CASSPIGFGTSSSTDTQYF. The CDR3 bases are TGTGCCAGCAGCCCTATTGGGTTCGGAACTAGCAGTAGCACAGATACGCAGTATTTT.

In its sample, this clonotype was seen many times. The V call is TRBV4-3, the J call TRBJ1-2; TRBD1 matches 9 bases. Germline V gene data show CDR1 as LGHNA and CDR2 as YSLEER. This CDR3 is 15 amino acids long. The J segment lost 5 bases and the V segment lost 4 bases, leaving 8 bases of the junction unmatched. CDR3 sequence: CASSPQEQGAYGYTF. CDR3 nucleotide sequence: TGCGCCAGCAGCCCGCAGGAACAGGGGGCATATGGCTACACCTTC.

This clonotype has a handful of counts. The chain is built from TRBV7-9 and TRBJ2-4; D might be TRBD1 (6 bases). V lost 6 bases to trimming and J lost 10 bases, with 25 bases between them. Germline values: CDR1 SEHNR, CDR2 FQNEAQ (reference sequence). This CDR3 has 16 residues. CDR3 region: CASSSPVGAWLEIQYF. The CDR3 coding sequence is TGTGCCAGCAGTTCGCCCGTGGGGGCATGGTTAGAGATTCAGTACTTC.

V and J are TRBV28 and TRBJ2-7; tentative D call: TRBD1 (6 bases). Between the trimmed V and J ends, which lost 2 bases and 5 bases, there was a span of 13 bases. Germline V CDR1 and CDR2: MDHEN, SYDVKM. CDR3 size: 14 residues. The CDR3 spells CASSLQGPPDEQYF. Here the CDR3 DNA reads TGTGCCAGCAGTTTACAGGGGCCCCCGGACGAGCAGTACTTC.

This clonotype has a handful of counts. CDR3 loop: CSAGQGTYGYTF. DNA for the CDR3: TGCAGTGCAGGACAGGGGACCTATGGCTACACCTTC. The chain uses TRBV20-1 and TRBJ1-2; TRBD1 matches at 9 bases. The V segment lost 6 bases and the J segment 4 bases; nucleotides outside the gene matches: 3. Germline lookup yields CDR1 DFQATT and CDR2 SNEGSKA (reference sequence). The CDR3 has 12 amino acids.

J is TRBJ2-1 and V is TRBV20-1, with 9 bases aligning to TRBD1. Trimming at V came to 3 bases and at J to 0 bases, leaving 3 bases not matched to a gene. Germline CDR1 and CDR2: DFQATT and SNEGSKA (reference sequence). The CDR3 consists of 15 residues. In DNA form, the CDR3 reads TGCAGTGCTAGGGGGGACAGGGTCTCCTACAATGAGCAGTTCTTC. This gives the protein CSARGDRVSYNEQFF.

This clonotype came up many times. The chain has TRBV7-2 and TRBJ1-6; no definite D call. The germline V gene has CDR1 SGHTA and CDR2 FQGNSA. Trimming took off 4 bases at V and 7 bases at J, with 14 bases between the two ends. The CDR3 consists of 15 residues. In DNA form, the CDR3 reads TGTGCCAGCAGCTCCGCACCTTGGAAGAATTCACCCCTCCACTTT. It encodes CASSSAPWKNSPLHF.

This clonotype was seen ten or more times. The chain employs TRBV7-2 and TRBJ2-7; perhaps TRBD2 as D (5 bases). V lost 1 base, J lost 2 bases, and 12 bases lay in between. The CDR3 runs to 15 residues. The V gene's germline CDR1 is SGHTA and CDR2 FQGNSA. CDR3 sequence (DNA): TGTGCCAGCAGCTTAGGAGGGTTTGAGACCTACGAGCAGTACTTC. Residues: CASSLGGFETYEQYF.

This clonotype was picked up many times. CDR3 bases: TGTGCCAGCAGCTTAAGGACAGGGGTTTCACCCCTCCACTTT. Amino acids: CASSLRTGVSPLHF. V usage is TRBV7-6 and J usage is TRBJ1-6; 9 nucleotides match TRBD1. This CDR3 region has 14 residues. Per germline, CDR1 SGHVS and CDR2 FNYEAQ. J was trimmed by 9 bases and V by 2 bases; bases with no gene match: 2.

This clonotype was recorded at least ten times. This sequence joins TRBV7-2 and TRBJ1-4; D remains ambiguous. CDR1 SGHTA and CDR2 FQGNSA come from the germline V gene. This CDR3 comprises 13 residues. Trimming took 1 base from V and 8 from J, leaving 8 bases between them. The CDR3 reads CASSLEPREKLFF. Written as DNA, the CDR3 is TGTGCCAGCAGCTTAGAGCCGAGGGAAAAACTGTTTTTT. Together with reference TRBV7-2 and TRBJ1-4, the CDR3 gives the full variable domain: GAGVSQSPSNKVTEKGKDVELRCDPISGHTALYWYRQSLGQGLEFLIYFQGNSAPDKSGLPSDRFSAERTGGSVSTLTIQRTQQEDSAVYLCASSLEPREKLFFGSGTQLSVL.

As to this clonotype: No conserved phenylalanine or tryptophan is present at the end of the CDR3, so a read error is the likely explanation. The J gene is TRBJ2-5, the V gene TRBV28; tentative D call: TRBD1 (6 bases). The CDR3 is 13 residues long. Germline V gene sequence: CDR1 MDHEN, CDR2 SYDVKM. The CDR3 sequence is CSSSYGQLETQYL. Written as DNA, the CDR3 is TGTTCCAGCAGTTACGGACAGCTAGAGACCCAGTACTTA.

This clonotype was counted at least ten times. The chain combines TRBV28 with TRBJ2-2, with TRBD2 matching 7 bases. CDR1 and CDR2 from the germline V gene are MDHEN and SYDVKM. The CDR3 extends over 15 amino acids. V trimming: 5 bases; J trimming: 6 bases; junction bases outside the gene matches: 9. The CDR3 sequence: CASSVTSPGAGELFF. In nucleotides, the CDR3 is TGTGCCAGCAGTGTGACTAGCCCCGGGGCCGGGGAGCTGTTTTTT.

This clonotype came up a few times. V gene TRBV28 combines with J gene TRBJ1-5; D is ambiguous. The germline gives CDR1 MDHEN, CDR2 SYDVKM. The CDR3 contains 13 residues. V was shortened by 6 bases and J by 0 bases, with 6 bases between the two germline ends. DNA for the CDR3: TGTGCCAGCAGGCTTTATAGCAATCAGCCCCAGCATTTT. It specifies CASRLYSNQPQHF.

This clonotype occurred many times. The chain joins TRBV12-3 or TRBV12-4 to TRBJ2-7, with 16 bases aligning to TRBD2. V lost 4 bases, J lost 3 bases, and 15 bases stayed unmatched. The CDR3 extends over 20 amino acids. DNA of the CDR3: TGTGCCAGCAGTTCCACGCCGGGACTAGCGGGAGGGCCAAATTACTACGAGCAGTACTTC. Translation: CASSSTPGLAGGPNYYEQYF.

This clonotype was seen more than once but under ten times. The J gene is TRBJ1-1, the V gene TRBV18; D unresolved. Germline-derived CDR1 and CDR2 are KGHSH and LQKENI. This CDR3 comprises 14 residues. Trimming left V 2 bases short and J 6 bases short, with 13 bases between. CDR3 in DNA: TGTGCCAGCTCACCAGGACGCGCGTCCGCTGAAGCTTTCTTT. The encoded protein is CASSPGRASAEAFF.

In its sample, this clonotype was seen many times. The chain employs TRBV7-9 and TRBJ2-5, with D uncertain. Trimming cost V 7 bases and J 2 bases, with 14 bases left between them. The germline V gene has CDR1 SEHNR and CDR2 FQNEAQ (reference sequence). This CDR3 contains 14 residues. The CDR3 nucleotides read TGTGCCAGCACCATTGGGGAAGGGCAAGAGACCCAGTACTTC. It encodes CASTIGEGQETQYF.

The CDR3 DNA is TGTGCCAGCAGCGCTCGGGTCCGGGAAGCGGGGGGGAATGAGCAGTTCTTC. Amino acids: CASSARVREAGGNEQFF. The chain recombines TRBV11-1 with TRBJ2-1, with TRBD2 matching 10 bases. This CDR3 is built from 17 residues. The J segment lost 7 bases and the V segment lost 5 bases, leaving 14 bases of the junction unmatched. Looked up from germline, CDR1 is SGHAT and CDR2 is FQDESV (reference sequence).

The sample holds one count of this clonotype. This chain joins TRBV5-1 and TRBJ2-2; 10 bases line up with TRBD2. Germline loops: CDR1 SGHRS, CDR2 YFSETQ. The CDR3 has 16 amino acids. The ends lost 0 bases at V and 6 bases at J; junction bases unmatched: 5. CDR3 DNA sequence: TGCGCCAGCAGCTTGGTAGTAGCGGGAGGATCCGGGGAGCTGTTTTTT. Its translation is CASSLVVAGGSGELFF.

This clonotype was seen at least ten times. The CDR3 region has the DNA TGTGCCAGCAGCTTAGATCTGTATAATTCACCCCTCCACTTT. This gives the protein CASSLDLYNSPLHF. The chain recombines TRBV7-8 with TRBJ1-6, with D unclear. This CDR3 region has 14 residues. The germline V gene encodes CDR1 SGHVS and CDR2 FQNEAQ. Deletions cut 1 base from V and 4 bases from J, with 5 bases between.

This rearrangement joins TRBV5-1 to TRBJ1-1, with TRBD1 identical over 7 bases. The germline V gene has CDR1 SGHRS and CDR2 YFSETQ. V dropped 7 bases and J dropped 4; count of bases not matched to a gene: 7. The CDR3 covers 13 residues. CDR3 sequence: CASGEGAGTEAFF. For the CDR3, the DNA is TGCGCCAGCGGGGAGGGGGCTGGCACTGAAGCTTTCTTT. Drawing the rest from reference TRBV5-1 and TRBJ1-1, the complete variable domain is KAGVTQTPRYLIKTRGQQVTLSCSPISGHRSVSWYQQTPGQGLQFLFEYFSETQRNKGNFPGRFSGRQFSNSRSEMNVSTLELGDSALYLCASGEGAGTEAFFGQGTRLTVV.

There are many counts of this clonotype. The chain has TRBV10-3 and TRBJ2-7, with D perhaps matching TRBD1 (6 bases). The V and J ends lost 3 bases and 3 bases respectively, with 12 bases between them. Germline lookup yields CDR1 ENHRY and CDR2 SYGVKD. This CDR3 has 14 amino acids. This CDR3 is CAISDPGHGYEQYF. The CDR3 nucleotides read TGTGCCATCAGTGACCCGGGACATGGCTACGAGCAGTACTTC.

The table lists this clonotype with many counts. V gene TRBV19 combines with J gene TRBJ1-5, with a tentative D call TRBD1 (5 bases). Germline V lookup: CDR1 LNHDA, CDR2 SQIVND (reference sequence). This CDR3 spans 15 amino acids. Trimming shortened V by 4 bases and J by 0 bases, and 10 bases separated the two germline ends. The CDR3 DNA is TGTGCCAGTAGTAGTCGGGACTTTAGCAATCAGCCCCAGCATTTT. This gives the protein CASSSRDFSNQPQHF.

The chain employs TRBV23-1 and TRBJ2-7; 11 bases align to TRBD1. TRBV23-1 is an ORF; its function is uncertain. V shed 7 bases and J 3 bases; nucleotides not matched to a gene: 8. The CDR3 loop spans 15 amino acids. CDR3 nucleotides: TGCGCCAGCACTGCGGACAGGGGGCAAGACTACGAGCAGTACTTC. As protein: CASTADRGQDYEQYF.